These 15 T cell receptor beta chains were all obtained from the same sample, sequenced in a study of cytomegalovirus exposure and HLA in healthy donors. Primers: 60 Vbeta forward and 13 Jbeta reverse. Profiling relied on immunoSEQ multiplex PCR, and the TCRdb table lists in-frame clones only, not all of them. Among 84,000 or so clones listed, roughly three quarters were seen once. Source material: PBMCs. These receptors were taken from a man aged 25-45 years in good health and CMV-seronegative.

The DNA for the CDR3 is TGTGCCAGCAGCTTCACACCAAGCGGGACTAGCGTCTCCTACGAGCAGTACTTC. It yields the protein CASSFTPSGTSVSYEQYF. V and J are TRBV5-5 and TRBJ2-7, with 10 bases that match TRBD2. The V segment lost 2 bases and the J segment 0 bases; nucleotides outside the gene matches: 11. Per germline, CDR1 SGHKS and CDR2 YYEKEE (reference sequence). The length of the CDR3 is 18 residues. The full variable domain, in which reference TRBV5-5 and TRBJ2-7 provide the parts outside the CDR3, is DAGVTQSPTHLIKTRGQQVTLRCSPISGHKSVSWYQQVLGQGPQFIFQYYEKEERGRGNFPDRFSARQFPNYSSELNVNALLLGDSALYLCASSFTPSGTSVSYEQYFGPGTRLTVT.

The chain couples TRBV11-2 to TRBJ2-4; TRBD2 agrees at 12 bases. This CDR3 has 18 amino acids. CDR1 is SGHAT, CDR2 FQNNGV, per germline. J gave up 4 bases and V 5 bases, and 12 bases lay outside the gene matches. CDR3 nucleotide sequence: TGTGCCAGCAGCCGGAGGGCACTAGCGGGGGGACGGAAAAACATTCAGTACTTC. Translated: CASSRRALAGGRKNIQYF.

The genes are TRBV10-3 and TRBJ2-7; 9 bases map to TRBD1. The CDR3 is made up of 13 amino acids. Per germline, CDR1 ENHRY and CDR2 SYGVKD. The J segment lost 6 bases and the V segment lost 4 bases, leaving 4 bases of the junction unmatched. The CDR3, as DNA: TGTGCCATCAGTGGACAGGGGGTTGGCGAGCAGTACTTC. This codes for CAISGQGVGEQYF.

J is TRBJ1-3 and V is TRBV6-1, with D possibly TRBD1 on 5 matching bases. This CDR3 is built from 16 residues. Germline CDR1 MNHNS, CDR2 SASEGT. V lost 2 bases and J 4 bases, leaving 15 bases between the germline ends. The CDR3 DNA reads as TGTGCCAGCAGTGAACACCATGGGCAGGGCGGAAACACCATATATTTT. Protein product: CASSEHHGQGGNTIYF.

In its sample, this clone was seen a few times. The chain joins TRBV7-2 to TRBJ1-2; TRBD1 aligns across 10 bases. The CDR3 has 14 residues. Germline CDR1 and CDR2: SGHTA and FQGNSA. The V segment lost 5 bases and the J segment 7 bases; nucleotides outside the gene matches: 7. The DNA of the CDR3 is TGTGCCAGCAGCCGGGACAGGGGCTTTGGTGGCTACACCTTC. Translating gives CASSRDRGFGGYTF.

The rearrangement uses TRBV29-1 and TRBJ2-1; 7 bases are shared with TRBD2. This CDR3 is 12 amino acids long. Germline CDR1 reads SQVTM; CDR2 reads ANQGSEA. V lost 7 bases, J lost 4 bases, and 4 bases stayed unmatched. In nucleotides, the CDR3 is TGCAGCGCCGGACTAGAGTACAATGAGCAGTTCTTC. This codes for CSAGLEYNEQFF.

This chain connects TRBV27 to TRBJ2-7, with D possibly being TRBD2 (6 bases). V shed 5 bases and J shed 7 bases, with 18 bases lying between them. Germline V gives CDR1 MNHEY, CDR2 SMNVEV (reference sequence). The CDR3 consists of 14 residues. CDR3: CASSQRPGLEEQYF. CDR3 sequence (DNA): TGTGCCAGCAGTCAACGACCGGGACTCGAAGAGCAGTACTTC.

The rearrangement links TRBV7-8 to TRBJ1-1; D not resolved. Trimming removed 5 bases at V and 0 bases at J, with 7 bases between. The CDR3 has 13 amino acids. CDR1 and CDR2 from the germline V gene are SGHVS and FQNEAQ. Here the CDR3 reads CASSRGVNTEAFF. As DNA, the CDR3 is TGTGCCAGCAGCCGAGGAGTGAACACTGAAGCTTTCTTT. The full variable domain, in which reference TRBV7-8 and TRBJ1-1 provide the parts outside the CDR3, is GAGVSQSPRYKVAKRGQDVALRCDPISGHVSLFWYQQALGQGPEFLTYFQNEAQLDKSGLPSDRFFAERPEGSVSTLKIQRTQQEDSAVYLCASSRGVNTEAFFGQGTRLTVV.

This chain links TRBV30 with TRBJ2-1, with D possibly matching TRBD2 (6 bases). Germline CDR1 and CDR2: GTSNPN and SVGIG (reference sequence). This CDR3 contains 15 residues. V gave up 4 bases and J gave up 4 bases, with 17 bases separating them. CDR3: CAWTGVERPYNEQFF. The CDR3 DNA sequence: TGTGCCTGGACGGGGGTGGAGCGTCCATACAATGAGCAGTTCTTC.

The chain combines TRBV4-1 with TRBJ2-7; 12 positions agree with TRBD2. Trimming removed 4 bases from V and 2 bases from J; junction bases left unmatched: 3. The CDR3 consists of 15 residues. Germline CDR1 is MGHRA and CDR2 is YSYEKL. This CDR3 is CASSPTSGRTYEQYF. DNA for the CDR3: TGCGCCAGCAGCCCGACTAGCGGGAGAACCTACGAGCAGTACTTC.

A remark on this clone: The junction departs from the called germline gene at one end, perhaps through a read error. The rearrangement links TRBV7-7 to TRBJ2-3; 10 bases are a match to TRBD2. Germline CDR1 reads SSHAT; CDR2 reads FNYEAQ (reference sequence). The CDR3 has 16 amino acids. In DNA form, the CDR3 reads TGTGCTAGCAGCTTAGCCAGCGGGAGGGCCGCGGATACGCAGTATTTT. Translated, it gives CASSLASGRAADTQYF.

DNA for the CDR3: TGTGCCAGCAGTTTACATCAGGAGAACACTGAAGCTTTCTTT. Its protein product is CASSLHQENTEAFF. V gene TRBV27 combines with J gene TRBJ1-1; D not resolved. The germline V gene has CDR1 MNHEY and CDR2 SMNVEV (reference sequence). This CDR3 contains 14 residues. V was cut by 2 bases and J by 1 base, with 8 bases left in between.

This chain joins TRBV30 and TRBJ1-4, with 7 bases that match TRBD1. The CDR3 is 14 residues long. CDR1 and CDR2 (germline): GTSNPN, SVGIG (reference sequence). J lost 0 bases, V lost 8 bases, and 6 bases had no gene match. The CDR3 bases are TGTGCCGCGGACAGGCGAGCAACTAATGAAAAACTGTTTTTT. This encodes CAADRRATNEKLFF.

This chain links TRBV7-9 with TRBJ2-1, with 10 bases matching TRBD1. Germline-derived CDR1 and CDR2 are SEHNR and FQNEAQ (reference sequence). After removal of 5 bases from V and 10 bases from J, the junction contained 5 bases not matched to a gene. The length of the CDR3 is 13 residues. DNA for the CDR3: TGTGCCAGCAGCCTAGGGACAGGGGACGAGCAGTTCTTC. Translating it yields CASSLGTGDEQFF.

The chain joins TRBV6-6 to TRBJ2-7, with TRBD1 matching over 8 bases. The V and J ends lost 6 bases and 0 bases, in that order; junction bases with no gene match: 10. Germline lookup yields CDR1 MNHNY and CDR2 SVGAGI (reference sequence). The CDR3 extends over 16 amino acids. The CDR3 DNA reads as TGTGCCAGCAGGACCCTCCGACAGGGGAGCTCCTACGAGCAGTACTTC. It is translated as CASRTLRQGSSYEQYF.